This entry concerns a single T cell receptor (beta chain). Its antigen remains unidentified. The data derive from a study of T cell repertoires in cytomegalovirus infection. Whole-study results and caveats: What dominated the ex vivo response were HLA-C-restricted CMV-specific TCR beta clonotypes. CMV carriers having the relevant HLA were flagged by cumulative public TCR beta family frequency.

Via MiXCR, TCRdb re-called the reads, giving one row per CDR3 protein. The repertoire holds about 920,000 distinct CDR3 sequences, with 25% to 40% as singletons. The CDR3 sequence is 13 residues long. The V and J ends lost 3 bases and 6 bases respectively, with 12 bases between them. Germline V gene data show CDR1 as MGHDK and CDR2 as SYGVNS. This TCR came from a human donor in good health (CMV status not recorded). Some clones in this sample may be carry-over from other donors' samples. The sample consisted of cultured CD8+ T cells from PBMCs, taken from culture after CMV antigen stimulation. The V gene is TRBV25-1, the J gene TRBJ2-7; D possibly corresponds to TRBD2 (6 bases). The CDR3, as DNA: TGTGCCAGCAGTGAGACTTTCGGGGGCGAGCAGTACTTC. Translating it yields CASSETFGGEQYF.